This paragraph reports one T cell receptor beta chain. Time point denoted: peripheral blood 6 weeks after treatment start. The sample originates from a study of PD-L1 blockade in urothelial cancer. Study-wide background: In the mid-2010s, patients got going on atezolizumab, taking 1,200 mg intravenously every 3 weeks. Blood underwent analysis 3 weeks (second dose) and 6 weeks after treatment began.

Generated by immunoSEQ multiplex PCR, the TCRdb table keeps only in-frame clones and is missing some. The sample records tens of thousands of clones, 80% to 95% being singletons. Germline CDR1 is SGHRS and CDR2 is YFSETQ. This CDR3 contains 13 residues. V lost 2 bases and J 0 bases, leaving 4 bases between the germline ends. The chain links TRBV5-1 to TRBJ2-3, with unresolved D. The starting material was PBMCs, obtained around atezolizumab (anti-PD-L1) treatment. The sequence came from an elderly woman with urothelial cancer. CDR3 in DNA: TGCGCCAGCAGCTTACAGAGCACAGATACGCAGTATTTT. Its translation: CASSLQSTDTQYF.